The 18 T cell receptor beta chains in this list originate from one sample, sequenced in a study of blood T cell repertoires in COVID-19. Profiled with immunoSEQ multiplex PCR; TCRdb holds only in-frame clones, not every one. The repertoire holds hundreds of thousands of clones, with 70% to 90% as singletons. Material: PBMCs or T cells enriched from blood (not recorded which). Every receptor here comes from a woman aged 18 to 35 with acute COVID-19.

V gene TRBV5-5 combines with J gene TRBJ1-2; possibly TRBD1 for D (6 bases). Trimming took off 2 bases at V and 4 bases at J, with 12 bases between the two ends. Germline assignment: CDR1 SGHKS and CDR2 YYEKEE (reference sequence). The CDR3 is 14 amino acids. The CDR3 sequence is CASSFETGAYGYTF. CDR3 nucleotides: TGTGCCAGCAGCTTCGAGACAGGCGCCTATGGCTACACCTTC.

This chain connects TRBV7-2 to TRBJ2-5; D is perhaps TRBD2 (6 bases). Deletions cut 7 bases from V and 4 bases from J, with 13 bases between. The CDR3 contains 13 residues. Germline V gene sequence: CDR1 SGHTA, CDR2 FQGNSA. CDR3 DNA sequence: TGTGCCAGCACTCCGGGGGTTAGAGAGACCCAGTACTTC. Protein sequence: CASTPGVRETQYF.

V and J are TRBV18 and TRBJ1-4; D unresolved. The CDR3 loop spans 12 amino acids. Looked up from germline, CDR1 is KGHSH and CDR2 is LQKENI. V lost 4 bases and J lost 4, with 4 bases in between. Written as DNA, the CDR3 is TGTGCCAGCTCACGACTTAATGAAAAACTGTTTTTT. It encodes CASSRLNEKLFF.

The CDR3 DNA is TGCGCCAGCAACAGAGCGAACACCGGGGAGCTGTTTTTT. Amino acid sequence: CASNRANTGELFF. The rearrangement uses TRBV5-1 and TRBJ2-2, with D uncertain. The germline gives CDR1 SGHRS, CDR2 YFSETQ. The CDR3 runs 13 residues. V was clipped by 6 bases and J by 0 bases, with 6 bases between them.

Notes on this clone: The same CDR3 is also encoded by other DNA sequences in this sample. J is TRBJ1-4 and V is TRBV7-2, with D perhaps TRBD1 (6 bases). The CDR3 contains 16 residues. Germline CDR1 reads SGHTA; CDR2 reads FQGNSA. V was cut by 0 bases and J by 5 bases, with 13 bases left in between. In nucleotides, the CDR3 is TGTGCCAGCAGCTTAGCTAGGGGGTCTACGAATGAAAAACTGTTTTTT. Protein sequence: CASSLARGSTNEKLFF.

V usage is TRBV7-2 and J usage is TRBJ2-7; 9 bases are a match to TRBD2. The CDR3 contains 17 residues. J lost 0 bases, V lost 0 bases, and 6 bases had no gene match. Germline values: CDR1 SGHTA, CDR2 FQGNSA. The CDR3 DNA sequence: TGTGCCAGCAGCTTAGCCAGCGGGGGGTCTAGCTCCTACGAGCAGTACTTC. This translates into CASSLASGGSSSYEQYF.

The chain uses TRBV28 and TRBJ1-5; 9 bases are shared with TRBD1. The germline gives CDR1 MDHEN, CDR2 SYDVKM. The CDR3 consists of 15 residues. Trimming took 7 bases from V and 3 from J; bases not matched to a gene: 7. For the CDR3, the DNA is TGTGCCAGCACCACGGGACAGGGCCTCAATCAGCCCCAGCATTTT. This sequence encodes CASTTGQGLNQPQHF.

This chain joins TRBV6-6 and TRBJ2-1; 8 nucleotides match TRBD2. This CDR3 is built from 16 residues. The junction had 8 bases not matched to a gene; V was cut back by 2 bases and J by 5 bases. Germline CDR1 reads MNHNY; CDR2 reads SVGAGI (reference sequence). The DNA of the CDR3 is TGTGCCAGCAGTTACCATCAGCGGGAGCCGGACAATGAGCAGTTCTTC. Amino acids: CASSYHQREPDNEQFF.

CDR3 nucleotide sequence: TGTGCCAGCAGTCCCCTGACTAGCGGGGCCGGGGAGCTGTTTTTT. It codes for CASSPLTSGAGELFF. The V and J genes are TRBV27 and TRBJ2-2, with TRBD2 matching 11 bases. The CDR3 is made up of 15 amino acids. Germline CDR1 MNHEY, CDR2 SMNVEV (reference sequence). Unmatched junction bases numbered 5, after V lost 5 bases and J lost 6 bases.

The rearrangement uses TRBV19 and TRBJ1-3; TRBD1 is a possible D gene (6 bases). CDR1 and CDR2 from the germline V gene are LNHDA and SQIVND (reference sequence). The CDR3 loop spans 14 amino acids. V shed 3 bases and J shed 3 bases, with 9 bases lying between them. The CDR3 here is CASSIAGVGNTIYF. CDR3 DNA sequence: TGTGCCAGTAGTATCGCAGGGGTTGGAAACACCATATATTTT.

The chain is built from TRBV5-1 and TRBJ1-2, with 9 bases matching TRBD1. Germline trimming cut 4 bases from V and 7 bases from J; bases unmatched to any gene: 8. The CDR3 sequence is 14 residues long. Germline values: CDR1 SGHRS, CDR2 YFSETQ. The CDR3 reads CASSGTQGARGYTF. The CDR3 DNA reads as TGCGCCAGCAGCGGAACACAGGGGGCGCGTGGCTACACCTTC.

CDR3 sequence (DNA): TGTGCCAGCAGCTTAGGGCCGAATGAGCAGTTCTTC. Its protein product is CASSLGPNEQFF. The V gene is TRBV11-3, the J gene TRBJ2-1, with D unclear. The V end was cut by 1 base, the J end by 7 bases, with 5 bases between. Germline loops: CDR1 SGHNT, CDR2 YENEEA. This CDR3 region has 12 residues.

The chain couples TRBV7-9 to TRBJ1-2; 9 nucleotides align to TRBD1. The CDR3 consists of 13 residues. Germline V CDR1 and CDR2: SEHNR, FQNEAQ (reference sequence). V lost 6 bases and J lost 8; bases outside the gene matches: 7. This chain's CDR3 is CASRKDRGVGYTF. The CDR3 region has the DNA TGTGCCAGCAGAAAGGACAGGGGAGTCGGCTACACCTTC. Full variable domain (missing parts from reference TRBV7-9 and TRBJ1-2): DTGVSQNPRHKITKRGQNVTFRCDPISEHNRLYWYRQTLGQGPEFLTYFQNEAQLEKSRLLSDRFSAERPKGSFSTLEIQRTEQGDSAMYLCASRKDRGVGYTFGSGTRLTVV.

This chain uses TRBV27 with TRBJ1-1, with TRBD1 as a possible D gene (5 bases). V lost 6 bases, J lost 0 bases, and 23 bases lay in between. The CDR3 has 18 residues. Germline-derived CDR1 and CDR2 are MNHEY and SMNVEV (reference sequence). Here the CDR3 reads CASRRITGTPRLNTEAFF. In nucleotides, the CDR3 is TGTGCCAGCAGACGGATAACAGGCACCCCTAGACTGAACACTGAAGCTTTCTTT.

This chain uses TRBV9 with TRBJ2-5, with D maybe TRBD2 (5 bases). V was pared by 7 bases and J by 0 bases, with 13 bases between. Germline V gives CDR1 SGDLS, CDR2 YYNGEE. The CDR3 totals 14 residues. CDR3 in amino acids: CASGGPHNQETQYF. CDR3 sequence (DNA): TGTGCCAGCGGAGGTCCTCACAACCAAGAGACCCAGTACTTC.

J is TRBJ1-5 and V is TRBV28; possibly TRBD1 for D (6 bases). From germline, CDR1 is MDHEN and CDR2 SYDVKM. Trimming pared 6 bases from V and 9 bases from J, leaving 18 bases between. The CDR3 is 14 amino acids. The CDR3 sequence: CASRPQGSRSPQHF. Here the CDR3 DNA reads TGTGCCAGCAGACCACAGGGCAGCAGATCGCCCCAGCATTTT.

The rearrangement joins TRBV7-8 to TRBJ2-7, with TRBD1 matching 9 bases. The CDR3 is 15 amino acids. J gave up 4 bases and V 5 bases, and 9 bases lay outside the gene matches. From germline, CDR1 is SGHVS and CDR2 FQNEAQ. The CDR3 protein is CASSPFRDREYEQYF. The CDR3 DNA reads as TGTGCCAGCAGCCCCTTCAGGGACAGGGAGTACGAGCAGTACTTC. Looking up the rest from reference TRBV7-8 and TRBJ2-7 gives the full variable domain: GAGVSQSPRYKVAKRGQDVALRCDPISGHVSLFWYQQALGQGPEFLTYFQNEAQLDKSGLPSDRFFAERPEGSVSTLKIQRTQQEDSAVYLCASSPFRDREYEQYFGPGTRLTVT.

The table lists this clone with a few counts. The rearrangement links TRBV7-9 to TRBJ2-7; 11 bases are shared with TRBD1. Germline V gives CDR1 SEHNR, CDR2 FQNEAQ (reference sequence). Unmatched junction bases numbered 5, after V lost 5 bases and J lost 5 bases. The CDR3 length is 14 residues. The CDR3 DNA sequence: TGTGCCAGCAGCCACGGGACAGGGGGTCACGAGCAGTACTTC. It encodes CASSHGTGGHEQYF.